The clone carrying this T cell receptor beta chain was found many times. Its target is not known. This specimen comes from a study of OX40 agonist ivuxolimab in advanced cancers. Overall study: Patients enrolled in dose escalation were diagnosed with hepatocellular carcinoma, melanoma, renal cell or head and neck cancer. Study-wide results and caveats: Normalized expansion of T-cell clones was also low for some nonresponders. Among the lowest peripheral clonal expansion occurred in 0.1-3.0 mg/kg partial responders.

Samples of blood were obtained at baseline, on cycle 4 day 1, and on cycle 7 day 1. Germline CDR1 is LGHNA and CDR2 is YSLEER. The V gene end was trimmed by 6 bases and the J gene end by 0 bases; junction bases not matched to a gene: 4. The CDR3 is made up of 15 amino acids. Sequenced by immunoSEQ multiplex PCR; TCRdb stores in-frame clones only, minus some. The sample has tens of thousands of clones; approximately 84% are singletons. This TCR was sampled from an adult with an advanced solid tumor such as melanoma, head and neck, liver or kidney cancer. The specimen comprised CD4+ or CD8+ T cells sorted from blood, sampled in a trial of the OX40 agonist ivuxolimab. This rearrangement joins TRBV4-3 to TRBJ1-4; 7 nucleotides agree with TRBD1. DNA for the CDR3: TGCGCCAGCAGTTTTACAGGGGCAACTAATGAAAAACTGTTTTTT. Protein sequence: CASSFTGATNEKLFF.